This T cell receptor beta chain was recovered during a study of naive and memory T cell subsets. Overall study findings and caveats: Over 90% of naive TCR sequences appeared only once, unlike memory subsets. From naive to CM, EM and EMRA, diversity decreased and Gini increased.

CDR3 length: 13 amino acids. The germline V and J ends were trimmed by 2 bases and 4 bases, with 7 bases remaining between them. The germline gives CDR1 MNHEY, CDR2 SVGAGI. A remark on this clonotype: The antigen is not known.

An equimolar mix of two oligonucleotides served as the beta constant-region primer for TRBC1 and TRBC2. Four rounds of PCR amplified the ligated cDNA using nested alpha and beta constant-region primers plus SP2. TCRdb re-analysed the UMI-ligation and nested PCR reads in MiXCR, keeping a single row per CDR3 protein. The repertoire holds approximately 140,000 distinct CDR3 sequences, with over 15% as singletons. The chain has TRBV6-5 and TRBJ2-3; no firm D call. This clonotype originated in a human donor in good health. Sequencing was carried out using naive CD4+ T cells from blood. The CDR3: CASSYQTSDTQYF. CDR3 nucleotides: TGTGCCAGCAGTTACCAGACCTCAGATACGCAGTATTTT.